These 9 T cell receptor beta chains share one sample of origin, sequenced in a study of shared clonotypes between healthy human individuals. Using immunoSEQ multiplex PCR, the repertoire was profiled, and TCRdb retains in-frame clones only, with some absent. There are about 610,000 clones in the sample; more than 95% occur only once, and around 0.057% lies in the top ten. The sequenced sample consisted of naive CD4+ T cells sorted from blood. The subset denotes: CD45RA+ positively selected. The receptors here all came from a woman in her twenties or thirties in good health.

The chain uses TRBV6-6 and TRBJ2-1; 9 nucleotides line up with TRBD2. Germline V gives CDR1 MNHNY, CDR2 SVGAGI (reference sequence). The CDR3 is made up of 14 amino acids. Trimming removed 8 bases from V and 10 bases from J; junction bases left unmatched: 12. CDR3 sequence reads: CASSNQREVWEQFF. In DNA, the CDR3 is TGTGCCAGCTCTAATCAGCGGGAGGTTTGGGAGCAGTTCTTC.

CDR3: CASSSRLAGGPGNEQFF. In nucleotides, the CDR3 is TGTGCCAGCAGCAGCAGACTAGCGGGAGGGCCAGGGAATGAGCAGTTCTTC. The V gene is TRBV13, the J gene TRBJ2-1, with 14 bases aligning to TRBD2. V lost 5 bases to trimming and J lost 7 bases; unmatched junction nucleotides: 10. Germline values: CDR1 PRHDT, CDR2 FYEKMQ (reference sequence). This CDR3 contains 17 residues.

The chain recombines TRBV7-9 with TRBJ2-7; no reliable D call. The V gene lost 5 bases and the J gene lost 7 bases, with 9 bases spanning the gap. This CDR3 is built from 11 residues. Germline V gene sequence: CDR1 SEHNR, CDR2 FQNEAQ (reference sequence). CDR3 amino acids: CASSRTEEQYF. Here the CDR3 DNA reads TGTGCCAGCAGCCGGACCGAGGAGCAGTACTTC. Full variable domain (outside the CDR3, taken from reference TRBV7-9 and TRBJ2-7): DTGVSQNPRHKITKRGQNVTFRCDPISEHNRLYWYRQTLGQGPEFLTYFQNEAQLEKSRLLSDRFSAERPKGSFSTLEIQRTEQGDSAMYLCASSRTEEQYFGPGTRLTVT.

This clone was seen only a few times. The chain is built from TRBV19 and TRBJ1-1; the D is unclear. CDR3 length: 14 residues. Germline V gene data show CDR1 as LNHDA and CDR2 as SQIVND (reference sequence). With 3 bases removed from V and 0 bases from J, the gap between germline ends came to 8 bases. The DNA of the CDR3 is TGTGCCAGTAGTATTTCCACTCTGAACACTGAAGCTTTCTTT. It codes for CASSISTLNTEAFF. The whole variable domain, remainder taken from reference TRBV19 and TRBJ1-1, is DGGITQSPKYLFRKEGQNVTLSCEQNLNHDAMYWYRQDPGQGLRLIYYSQIVNDFQKGDIAEGYSVSREKKESFPLTVTSAQKNPTAFYLCASSISTLNTEAFFGQGTRLTVV.

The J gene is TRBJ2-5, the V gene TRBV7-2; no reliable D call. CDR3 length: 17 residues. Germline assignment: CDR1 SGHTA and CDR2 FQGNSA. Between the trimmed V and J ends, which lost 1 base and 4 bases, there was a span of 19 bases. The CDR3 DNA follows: TGTGCCAGCAGCTTAGGAATAACGGCTAGAGTGGTAGAGACCCAGTACTTC. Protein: CASSLGITARVVETQYF.

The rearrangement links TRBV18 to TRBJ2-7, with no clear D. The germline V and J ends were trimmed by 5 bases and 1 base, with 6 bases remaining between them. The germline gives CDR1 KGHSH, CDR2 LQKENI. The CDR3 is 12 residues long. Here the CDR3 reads CASSSDSYEQYF. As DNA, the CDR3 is TGTGCCAGCTCATCAGATTCCTACGAGCAGTACTTC.

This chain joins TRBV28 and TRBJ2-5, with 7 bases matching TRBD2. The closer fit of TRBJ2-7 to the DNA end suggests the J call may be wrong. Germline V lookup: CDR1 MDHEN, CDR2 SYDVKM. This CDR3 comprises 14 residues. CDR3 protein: CASSLFDGRYEQYF. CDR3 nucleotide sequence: TGTGCCAGCAGTTTATTCGACGGGAGGTACGAGCAGTACTTC.

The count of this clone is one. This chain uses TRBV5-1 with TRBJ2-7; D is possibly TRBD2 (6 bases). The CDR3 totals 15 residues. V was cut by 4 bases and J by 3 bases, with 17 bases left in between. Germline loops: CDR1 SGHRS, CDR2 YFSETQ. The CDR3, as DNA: TGCGCCAGCAGCGGTCGATCCCGGGGGTACTACGAGCAGTACTTC. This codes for CASSGRSRGYYEQYF.

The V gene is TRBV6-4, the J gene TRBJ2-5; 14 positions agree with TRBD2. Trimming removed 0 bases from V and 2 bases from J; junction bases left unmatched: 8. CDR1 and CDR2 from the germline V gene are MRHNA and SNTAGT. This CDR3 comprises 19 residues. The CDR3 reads CASSDSAGLAGGYQETQYF. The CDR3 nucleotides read TGTGCCAGCAGTGACTCGGCAGGACTAGCGGGAGGTTATCAAGAGACCCAGTACTTC.